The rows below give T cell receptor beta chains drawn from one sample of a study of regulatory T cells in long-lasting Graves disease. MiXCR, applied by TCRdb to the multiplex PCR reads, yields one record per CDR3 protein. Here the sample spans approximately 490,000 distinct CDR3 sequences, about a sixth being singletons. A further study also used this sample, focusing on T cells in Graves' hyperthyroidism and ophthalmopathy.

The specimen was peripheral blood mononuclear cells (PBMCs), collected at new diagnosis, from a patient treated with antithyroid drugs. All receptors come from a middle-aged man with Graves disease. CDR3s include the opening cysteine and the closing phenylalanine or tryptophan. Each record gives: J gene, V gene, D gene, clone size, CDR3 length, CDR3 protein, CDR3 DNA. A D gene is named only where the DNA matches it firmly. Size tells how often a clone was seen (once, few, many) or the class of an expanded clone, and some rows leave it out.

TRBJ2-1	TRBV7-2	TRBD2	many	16	CASSRDGRGSYNEQFF	TGTGCCAGCAGTCGGGACGGGAGGGGTTCCTACAATGAGCAGTTCTTC
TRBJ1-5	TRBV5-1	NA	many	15	CASSLTTGPGQPQHF	TGCGCCAGCAGCTTAACGACAGGCCCGGGACAGCCCCAGCATTTT
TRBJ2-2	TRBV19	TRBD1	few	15	CASSPWTGTTGELFF	TGTGCCAGTAGTCCCTGGACAGGGACCACCGGGGAGCTGTTTTTT
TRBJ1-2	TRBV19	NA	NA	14	CASSTKPGPLGYTF	TGTGCCAGTAGTACAAAGCCGGGCCCCCTCGGCTACACCTTC
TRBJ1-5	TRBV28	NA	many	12	CASSVLGQPQHF	TGTGCCAGCAGCGTATTGGGTCAGCCCCAGCATTTT
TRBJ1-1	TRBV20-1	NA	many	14	CSARGAVGGTEAFF	TGCAGTGCTAGAGGCGCGGTTGGCGGCACTGAAGCTTTCTTT
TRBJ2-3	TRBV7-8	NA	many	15	CASSADRRSTDTQYF	TGTGCCAGCAGCGCCGACCGACGTAGCACAGATACGCAGTATTTT
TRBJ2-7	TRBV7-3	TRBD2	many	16	CASSLRPGTRLSEQYF	TGTGCCAGCAGCTTAAGACCCGGGACTAGACTCTCCGAGCAGTACTTC
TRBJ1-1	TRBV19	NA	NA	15	CASSVSTGTVAEAFF	TGTGCCAGTAGCGTGTCTACCGGGACCGTCGCCGAAGCTTTCTTT
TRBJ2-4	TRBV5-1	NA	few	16	CASSLGEPRNKNIQYF	TGCGCCAGCAGCTTGGGCGAACCACGTAACAAAAACATTCAGTACTTC
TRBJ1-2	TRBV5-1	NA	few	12	CASSLAGPGYTF	TGCGCCAGCAGCTTGGCGGGGCCTGGCTACACCTTC
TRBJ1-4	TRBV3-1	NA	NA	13	CASSPRGSEKLFF	TGTGCCAGCAGCCCGCGTGGCAGTGAAAAACTGTTTTTT
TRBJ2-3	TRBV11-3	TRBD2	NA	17	CASSTWTSGSRTDTQYF	TGTGCCAGCAGCACTTGGACTAGCGGGAGTCGGACAGATACGCAGTATTTT
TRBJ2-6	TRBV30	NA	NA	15	CAWSVRAGGANVLTF	TGTGCCTGGAGTGTCCGGGCGGGAGGGGCCAACGTCCTGACTTTC
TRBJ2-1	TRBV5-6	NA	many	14	CASSLRDRYNEQFF	TGTGCCAGCAGCTTGCGCGACAGGTACAATGAGCAGTTCTTC
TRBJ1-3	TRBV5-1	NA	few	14	CASASEGAGNTIYF	TGCGCCAGCGCATCCGAGGGGGCTGGAAACACCATATATTTT
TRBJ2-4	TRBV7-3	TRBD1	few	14	CASSFTGGGDIQYF	TGTGCCAGCAGCTTTACAGGGGGAGGAGACATTCAGTACTTC
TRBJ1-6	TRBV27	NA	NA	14	CASSLDGRNSPLHF	TGTGCCAGCAGTTTAGACGGCCGTAATTCACCCCTCCACTTT
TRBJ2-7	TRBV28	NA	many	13	CASSSGTPYEQYF	TGTGCCAGCAGCTCTGGGACCCCCTACGAGCAGTACTTC
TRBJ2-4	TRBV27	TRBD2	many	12	CASSLLSGRKYF	TGTGCCAGCAGTTTACTTAGCGGGAGGAAGTACTTC
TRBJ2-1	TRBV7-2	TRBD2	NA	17	CASSLAVAGGLYNEQFF	TGTGCCAGCAGCTTAGCGGTAGCGGGAGGACTGTACAATGAGCAGTTCTTC
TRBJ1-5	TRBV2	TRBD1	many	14	CASSDGGDSQPQHF	TGTGCCAGCAGTGATGGAGGGGACAGTCAGCCCCAGCATTTT
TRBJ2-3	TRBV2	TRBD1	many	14	CATTGDRYTDTQYF	TGTGCTACTACAGGGGACAGGTACACAGATACGCAGTATTTT
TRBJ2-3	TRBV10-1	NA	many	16	CASSESPGTGTDTQYF	TGCGCCAGCAGTGAGTCACCCGGGACGGGCACAGATACGCAGTATTTT